A selection of T cell receptor beta chains follows, all from one sample in a study of breast tumors, draining lymph nodes, adjacent tissues. TCRdb reprocessed the multiplex PCR reads with MiXCR, giving one entry per CDR3 protein. The sample contains 270,000 or so distinct CDR3 sequences, roughly 31% of which appear only once. Sequencing input: axillary lymph node tissue. The receptors were sampled from a female donor with breast cancer. Some clones in this sample may be carry-over from other donors' samples. Both conserved end residues are part of each CDR3. D genes are given only for firm matches. For some rows the clone size is stated as once, few or many, or as a class when expanded; others skip it.

d_gene: -
j_gene: TRBJ2-1
v_gene: TRBV20-1
abundance: many
CDR3nt: TGCAGTGCCGAGGACCACGACGGCTACAATGAGCAGTTCTTC
CDR3aa: CSAEDHDGYNEQFF

d_gene: -
j_gene: TRBJ1-1
v_gene: TRBV5-8
abundance: -
CDR3nt: TGTGCCAGCAGCTTCTTGACAGACACTGAAGCTTTCTTT
CDR3aa: CASSFLTDTEAFF

d_gene: -
j_gene: TRBJ2-7
v_gene: TRBV4-1
abundance: many
CDR3nt: TGCGCCAGCAGCCAACCTCTTTCGTCCACAGCGGTCGAGCAGTACTTC
CDR3aa: CASSQPLSSTAVEQYF

d_gene: -
j_gene: TRBJ2-2
v_gene: TRBV5-6
abundance: -
CDR3nt: TGTGCCAGCAGCTCCGGACTTAACATTGGTACCGGGGAGCTGTTTTTT
CDR3aa: CASSSGLNIGTGELFF

d_gene: -
j_gene: TRBJ1-5
v_gene: TRBV2
abundance: -
CDR3nt: TGTGCCAGCACCCCGGTCAGGGATAGCAATCAGCCCCAGCATTTT
CDR3aa: CASTPVRDSNQPQHF

d_gene: -
j_gene: TRBJ1-1
v_gene: TRBV7-3
abundance: -
CDR3nt: TGTGCCAGCAGCTCCCAGGGCCCGGGCACTGAAGCTTTCTTT
CDR3aa: CASSSQGPGTEAFF

d_gene: -
j_gene: TRBJ2-3
v_gene: TRBV20-1
abundance: many
CDR3nt: TGCAGCCCCGAAGGGGCCCCCGATACGCAGTATTTT
CDR3aa: CSPEGAPDTQYF

d_gene: TRBD1
j_gene: TRBJ1-1
v_gene: TRBV25-1
abundance: many
CDR3nt: TGTGCCAGCAGCCTAGGACAGGGGCGTACTGAAGCTTTCTTT
CDR3aa: CASSLGQGRTEAFF

d_gene: -
j_gene: TRBJ2-7
v_gene: TRBV7-2
abundance: -
CDR3nt: TGTGCCAGCAGCTTAGAATCCGGGATTACCTACGAGCAGTACTTC
CDR3aa: CASSLESGITYEQYF

d_gene: TRBD2
j_gene: TRBJ2-1
v_gene: TRBV11-3
abundance: -
CDR3nt: TGTGCCAGCAGCTTCCGAGCGGGAGGTCGGGATGAGCAGTTCTTC
CDR3aa: CASSFRAGGRDEQFF

d_gene: TRBD1
j_gene: TRBJ2-7
v_gene: TRBV11-3
abundance: many
CDR3nt: TGTGCCAGCAGCTTCAGGACAGGGGAACGGTACGAGCAGTACTTC
CDR3aa: CASSFRTGERYEQYF

d_gene: -
j_gene: TRBJ2-1
v_gene: TRBV5-1
abundance: many
CDR3nt: TGCGCCAGCAGCTTGGCCACGGGAACCTACAATGAGCAGTTCTTC
CDR3aa: CASSLATGTYNEQFF

d_gene: TRBD2
j_gene: TRBJ2-3
v_gene: TRBV6-6
abundance: -
CDR3nt: TGTGCCAGCAGTCACGATGGCGGGAGGGGAGATACGCAGTATTTT
CDR3aa: CASSHDGGRGDTQYF

d_gene: -
j_gene: TRBJ1-5
v_gene: TRBV5-1
abundance: many
CDR3nt: TGCGCCAGCAGCTTGGGTTACAATCAGCCCCAGCATTTT
CDR3aa: CASSLGYNQPQHF

d_gene: TRBD2
j_gene: TRBJ2-1
v_gene: TRBV7-9
abundance: many
CDR3nt: TGTGCCAGCAGCTTAGTCTCCCGACTAGCGGAGTACAATGAGCAGTTCTTC
CDR3aa: CASSLVSRLAEYNEQFF